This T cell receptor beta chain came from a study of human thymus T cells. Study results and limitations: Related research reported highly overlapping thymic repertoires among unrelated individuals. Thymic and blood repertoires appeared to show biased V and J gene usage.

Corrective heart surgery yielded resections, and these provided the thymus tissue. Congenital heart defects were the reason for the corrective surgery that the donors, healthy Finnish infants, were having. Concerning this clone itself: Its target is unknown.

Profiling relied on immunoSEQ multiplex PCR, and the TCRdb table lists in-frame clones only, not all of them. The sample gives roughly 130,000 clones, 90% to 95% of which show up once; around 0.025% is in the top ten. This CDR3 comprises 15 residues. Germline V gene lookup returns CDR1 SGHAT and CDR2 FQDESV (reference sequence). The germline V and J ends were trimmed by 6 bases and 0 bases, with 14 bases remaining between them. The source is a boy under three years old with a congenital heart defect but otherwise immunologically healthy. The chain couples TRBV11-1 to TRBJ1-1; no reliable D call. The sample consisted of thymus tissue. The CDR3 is CASRHGNLMNTEAFF. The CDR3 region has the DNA TGTGCCAGCAGGCATGGAAATCTCATGAACACTGAAGCTTTCTTT.